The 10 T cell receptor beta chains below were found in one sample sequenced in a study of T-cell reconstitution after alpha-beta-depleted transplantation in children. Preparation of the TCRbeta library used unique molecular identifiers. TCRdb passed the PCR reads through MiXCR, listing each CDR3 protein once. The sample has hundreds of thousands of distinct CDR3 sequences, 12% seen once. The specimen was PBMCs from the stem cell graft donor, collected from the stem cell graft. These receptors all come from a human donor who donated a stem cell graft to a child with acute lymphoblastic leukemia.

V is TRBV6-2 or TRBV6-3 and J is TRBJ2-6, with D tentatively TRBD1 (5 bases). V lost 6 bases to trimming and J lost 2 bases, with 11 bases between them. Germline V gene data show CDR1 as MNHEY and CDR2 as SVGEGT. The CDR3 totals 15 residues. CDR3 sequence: CASRKTDAGANVLTF. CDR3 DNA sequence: TGTGCCAGCAGGAAGACAGACGCTGGGGCCAACGTCCTGACTTTC.

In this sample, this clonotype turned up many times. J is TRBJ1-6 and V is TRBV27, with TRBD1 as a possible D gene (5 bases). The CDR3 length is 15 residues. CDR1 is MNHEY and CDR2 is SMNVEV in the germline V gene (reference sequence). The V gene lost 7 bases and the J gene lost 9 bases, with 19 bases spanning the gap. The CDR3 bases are TGTGCCAGCACTCCCTCGGGGGAAAGACGTTCACCCCTCCACTTT. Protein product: CASTPSGERRSPLHF.

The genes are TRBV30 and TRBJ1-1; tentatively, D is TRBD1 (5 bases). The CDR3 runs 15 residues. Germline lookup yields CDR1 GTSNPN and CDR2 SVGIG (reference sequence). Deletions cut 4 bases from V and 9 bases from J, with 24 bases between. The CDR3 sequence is CAWTSPGPPMRQAFF. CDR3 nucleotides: TGTGCCTGGACCTCCCCAGGGCCCCCCATGCGGCAAGCTTTCTTT.

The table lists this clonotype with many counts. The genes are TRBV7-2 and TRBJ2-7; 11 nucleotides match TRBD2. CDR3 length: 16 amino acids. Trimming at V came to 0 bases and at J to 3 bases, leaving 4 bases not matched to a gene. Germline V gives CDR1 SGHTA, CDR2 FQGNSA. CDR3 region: CASSLANGLAGYEQYF. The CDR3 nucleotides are TGTGCCAGCAGCTTAGCGAATGGACTAGCGGGCTACGAGCAGTACTTC.

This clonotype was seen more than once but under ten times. The CDR3 region is CASSLRDRGTDTQYF. CDR3 in DNA: TGCGCCAGCAGCCTAAGGGACCGGGGTACAGATACGCAGTATTTT. The rearrangement uses TRBV4-3 and TRBJ2-3; D tentatively fits TRBD1 or TRBD2 (5 bases each). V was cut by 4 bases and J by 3 bases, with 14 bases left in between. This CDR3 has 15 amino acids. CDR1 is LGHNA, CDR2 YSLEER, per germline.

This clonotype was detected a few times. The DNA of the CDR3 is TGCAGTGCTAGAGAGTTACAGGGTTCTACCTACAATGAGCAGTTCTTC. Encoded protein: CSARELQGSTYNEQFF. This rearrangement joins TRBV20-1 to TRBJ2-1; tentatively, D is TRBD1 (6 bases). Germline loops: CDR1 DFQATT, CDR2 SNEGSKA (reference sequence). The CDR3 runs to 16 residues. Trimming took 0 bases from V and 2 from J, leaving 14 bases between them.

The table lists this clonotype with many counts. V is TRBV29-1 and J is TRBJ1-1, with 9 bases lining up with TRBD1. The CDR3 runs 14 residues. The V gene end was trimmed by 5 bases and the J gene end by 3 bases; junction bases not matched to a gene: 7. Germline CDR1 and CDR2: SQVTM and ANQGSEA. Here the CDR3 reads CSVHDRGAYTEAFF. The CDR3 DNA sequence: TGCAGCGTTCACGACAGGGGGGCCTACACTGAAGCTTTCTTT.

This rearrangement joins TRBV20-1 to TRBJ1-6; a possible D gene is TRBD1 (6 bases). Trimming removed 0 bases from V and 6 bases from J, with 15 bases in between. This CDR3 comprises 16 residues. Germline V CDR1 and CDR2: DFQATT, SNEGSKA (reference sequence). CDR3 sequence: CSAREGGSISNSPLHF. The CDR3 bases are TGCAGTGCTAGAGAAGGGGGTTCGATTAGTAATTCACCCCTCCACTTT.

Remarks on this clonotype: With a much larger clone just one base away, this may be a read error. The CDR3 DNA is TGTGCCAGCAGTTCTCAAATCCTCCGGGACGACCTCCCCTACGAGCAGTACTTC. This encodes CASSSQILRDDLPYEQYF. V gene TRBV27 combines with J gene TRBJ2-7; D may be TRBD1 or TRBD2 (5 bases each). The CDR3 contains 18 residues. Looked up from germline, CDR1 is MNHEY and CDR2 is SMNVEV (reference sequence). Trimming stripped 4 bases from V and 2 bases from J, with 24 bases between.

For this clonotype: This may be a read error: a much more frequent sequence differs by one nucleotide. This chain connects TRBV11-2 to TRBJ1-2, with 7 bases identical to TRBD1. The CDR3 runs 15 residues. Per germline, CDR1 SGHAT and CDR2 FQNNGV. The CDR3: CASTLGQATAYGYTF. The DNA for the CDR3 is TGTGCCAGCACCTTAGGACAGGCCACGGCCTATGGCTACACCTTC.